This T cell receptor (beta chain) was found in a study of cytotoxic CD8 clonotypes in ibrutinib-treated CLL. Cryopreserved PBMCs supplied about 2 micrograms of genomic DNA for TCR beta libraries. The protocol was immunoSEQ multiplex PCR, while the TCRdb copy is restricted to in-frame clones and leaves out a portion. The data hold 120,000 to 150,000 clones, with 60% to 85% observed a single time. Of note for this clone: The antigen is undetermined.

Study conclusions and caveats: Higher clonality was seen at ibrutinib response and a return toward baseline at progression. The study found baseline clonality above age-matched healthy donors, tracking circulating CD8+ T-cell counts.

Germline V CDR1 and CDR2: LNHDA, SQIVND (reference sequence). V lost 5 bases, J lost 3 bases, and 15 bases stayed unmatched. CDR3 length: 17 amino acids. This clonotype was sampled from a human donor with chronic lymphocytic leukemia. The rearrangement links TRBV19 to TRBJ1-2; 7 bases are a match to TRBD1. The sample was PBMCs, taken after 12 months of ibrutinib treatment. The CDR3 sequence: CASSLRQGVDGDYGYTF. Written as DNA, the CDR3 is TGTGCCAGTAGTCTCCGCCAGGGGGTGGATGGCGACTATGGCTACACCTTC. Looking up the rest from reference TRBV19 and TRBJ1-2 gives the full variable domain: DGGITQSPKYLFRKEGQNVTLSCEQNLNHDAMYWYRQDPGQGLRLIYYSQIVNDFQKGDIAEGYSVSREKKESFPLTVTSAQKNPTAFYLCASSLRQGVDGDYGYTFGSGTRLTVV.